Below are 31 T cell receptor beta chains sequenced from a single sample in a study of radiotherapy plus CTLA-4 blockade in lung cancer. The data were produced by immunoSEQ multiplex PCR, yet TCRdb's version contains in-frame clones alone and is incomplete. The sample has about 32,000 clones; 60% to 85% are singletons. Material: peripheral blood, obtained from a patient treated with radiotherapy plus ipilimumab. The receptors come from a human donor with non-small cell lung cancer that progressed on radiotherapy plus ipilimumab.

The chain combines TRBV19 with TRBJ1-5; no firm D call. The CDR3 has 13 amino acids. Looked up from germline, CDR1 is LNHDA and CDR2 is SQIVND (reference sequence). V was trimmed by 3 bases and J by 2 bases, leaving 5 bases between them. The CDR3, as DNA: TGTGCCAGTAGTATGATGGGCAATCAGCCCCAGCATTTT. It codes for CASSMMGNQPQHF.

CDR3 loop: CASSSAPEDTQYF. The CDR3 nucleotides read TGTGCCAGCAGCTCTGCCCCAGAGGATACGCAGTATTTT. The rearrangement joins TRBV5-6 to TRBJ2-3; D is uncertain. This CDR3 has 13 residues. The V and J ends lost 3 bases and 6 bases respectively, with 11 bases between them. The germline V gene encodes CDR1 SGHDT and CDR2 YYEEEE.

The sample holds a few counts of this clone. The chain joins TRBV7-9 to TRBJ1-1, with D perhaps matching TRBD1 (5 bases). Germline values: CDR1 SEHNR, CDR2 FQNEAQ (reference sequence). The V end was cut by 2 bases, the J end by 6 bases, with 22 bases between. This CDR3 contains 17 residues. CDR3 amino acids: CASSLPDSAPTSAEAFF. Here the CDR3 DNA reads TGTGCCAGCAGCTTACCCGACAGCGCCCCAACAAGCGCTGAAGCTTTCTTT.

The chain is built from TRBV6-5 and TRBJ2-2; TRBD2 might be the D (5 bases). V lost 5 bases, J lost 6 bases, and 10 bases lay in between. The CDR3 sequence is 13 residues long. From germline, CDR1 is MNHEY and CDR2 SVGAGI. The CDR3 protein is CASSGGGPGELFF. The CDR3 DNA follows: TGTGCCAGCAGTGGAGGAGGTCCCGGGGAGCTGTTTTTT.

CDR3 protein: CASSSGQGWQPQHF. The DNA of the CDR3 is TGTGCCAGCAGTTCAGGACAGGGCTGGCAGCCCCAGCATTTT. This chain uses TRBV28 with TRBJ1-5; 8 bases are shared with TRBD1. Trimming cost V 4 bases and J 7 bases; bases outside gene matches: 6. There are 14 residues in the CDR3. Looked up from germline, CDR1 is MDHEN and CDR2 is SYDVKM.

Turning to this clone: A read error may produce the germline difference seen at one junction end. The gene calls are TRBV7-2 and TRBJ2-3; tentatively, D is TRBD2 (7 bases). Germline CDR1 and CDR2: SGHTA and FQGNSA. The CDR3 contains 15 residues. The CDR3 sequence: CASGLGGGGTDTQYF. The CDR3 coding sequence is TGTGCCAGCGGCTTGGGCGGGGGCGGCACAGATACGCAGTATTTT.

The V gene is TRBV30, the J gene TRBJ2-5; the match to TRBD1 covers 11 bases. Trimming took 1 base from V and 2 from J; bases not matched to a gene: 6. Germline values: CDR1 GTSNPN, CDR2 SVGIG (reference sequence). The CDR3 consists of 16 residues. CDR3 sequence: CAWSALGQGVQETQYF. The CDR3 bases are TGTGCCTGGAGTGCCCTGGGACAGGGGGTACAAGAGACCCAGTACTTC.

The CDR3 spells CASSFGVDKGYTF. CDR3 nucleotides: TGTGCCAGCAGCTTCGGGGTCGATAAGGGCTACACCTTC. This chain connects TRBV5-4 to TRBJ1-2; D remains ambiguous. The CDR3 extends over 13 amino acids. V gave up 2 bases and J gave up 8 bases, with 13 bases separating them. Germline V gene lookup returns CDR1 SGHNT and CDR2 YYREEE (reference sequence).

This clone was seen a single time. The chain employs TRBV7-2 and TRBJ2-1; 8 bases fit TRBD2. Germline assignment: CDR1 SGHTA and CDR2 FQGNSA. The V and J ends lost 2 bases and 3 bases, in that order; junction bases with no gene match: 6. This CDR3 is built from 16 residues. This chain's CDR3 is CASSLRTSRGYNEQFF. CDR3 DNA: TGTGCCAGCAGCTTACGGACTAGCAGGGGCTACAATGAGCAGTTCTTC.

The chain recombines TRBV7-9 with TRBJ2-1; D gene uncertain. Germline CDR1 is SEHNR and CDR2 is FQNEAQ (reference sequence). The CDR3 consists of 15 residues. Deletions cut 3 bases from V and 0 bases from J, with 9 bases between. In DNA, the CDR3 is TGTGCCAGCAGCTTTTCGTTGAGCTCCTACAATGAGCAGTTCTTC. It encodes CASSFSLSSYNEQFF.

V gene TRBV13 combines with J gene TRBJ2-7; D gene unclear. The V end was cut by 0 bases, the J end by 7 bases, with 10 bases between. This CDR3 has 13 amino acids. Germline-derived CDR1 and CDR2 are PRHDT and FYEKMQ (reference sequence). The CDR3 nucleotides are TGTGCCAGCAGCTTAGGCGGTCTGGGAGAGCAGTACTTC. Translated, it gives CASSLGGLGEQYF.

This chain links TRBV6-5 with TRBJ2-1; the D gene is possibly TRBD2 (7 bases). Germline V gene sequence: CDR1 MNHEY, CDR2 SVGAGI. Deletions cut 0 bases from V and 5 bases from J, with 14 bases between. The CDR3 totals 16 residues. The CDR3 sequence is CASSYSRGGVDNEQFF. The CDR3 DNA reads TGTGCCAGCAGTTACTCGAGGGGGGGCGTAGACAATGAGCAGTTCTTC.

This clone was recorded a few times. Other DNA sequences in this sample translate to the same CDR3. CDR3 nucleotides: TGTGCCAGCAGCCCGGGCGGACAGGGGCCCACAGATACGCAGTATTTT. Encoded protein: CASSPGGQGPTDTQYF. The chain employs TRBV11-3 and TRBJ2-3; 9 bases fit TRBD1. Germline CDR1 SGHNT, CDR2 YENEEA. CDR3 length equals 16 residues. Trimming removed 5 bases from V and 2 bases from J; junction bases left unmatched: 8.

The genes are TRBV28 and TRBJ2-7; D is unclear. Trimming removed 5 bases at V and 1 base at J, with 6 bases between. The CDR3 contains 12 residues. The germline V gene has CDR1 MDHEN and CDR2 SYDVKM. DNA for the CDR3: TGTGCCAGCAGTATCGTATCCTACGAGCAGTACTTC. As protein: CASSIVSYEQYF.

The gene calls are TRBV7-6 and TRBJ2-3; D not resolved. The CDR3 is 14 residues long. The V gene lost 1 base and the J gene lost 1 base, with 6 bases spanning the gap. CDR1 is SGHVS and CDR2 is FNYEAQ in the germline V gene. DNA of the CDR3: TGTGCCAGCAGCTTAGTTAAGGGCACAGATACGCAGTATTTT. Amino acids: CASSLVKGTDTQYF.

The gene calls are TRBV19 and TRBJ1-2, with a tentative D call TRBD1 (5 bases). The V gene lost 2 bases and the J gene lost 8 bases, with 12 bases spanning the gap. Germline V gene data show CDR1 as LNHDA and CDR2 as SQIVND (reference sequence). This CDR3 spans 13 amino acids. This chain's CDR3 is CASSIMGERGYTF. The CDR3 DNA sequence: TGTGCCAGTAGTATAATGGGGGAAAGGGGCTACACCTTC.

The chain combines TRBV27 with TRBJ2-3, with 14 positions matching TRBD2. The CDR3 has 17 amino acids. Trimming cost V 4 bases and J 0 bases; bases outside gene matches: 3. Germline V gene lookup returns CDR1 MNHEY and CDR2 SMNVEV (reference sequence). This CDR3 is CASSSGLAGGSTDTQYF. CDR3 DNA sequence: TGTGCCAGCAGTTCTGGACTAGCGGGAGGTAGCACAGATACGCAGTATTTT.

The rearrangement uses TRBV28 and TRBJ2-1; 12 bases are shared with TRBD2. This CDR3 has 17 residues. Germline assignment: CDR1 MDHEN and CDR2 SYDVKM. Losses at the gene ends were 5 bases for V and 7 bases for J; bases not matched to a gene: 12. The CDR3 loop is CASSPIRTSGRSNEQFF. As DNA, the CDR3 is TGTGCCAGCAGTCCGATTCGAACTAGCGGGAGGTCAAATGAGCAGTTCTTC.

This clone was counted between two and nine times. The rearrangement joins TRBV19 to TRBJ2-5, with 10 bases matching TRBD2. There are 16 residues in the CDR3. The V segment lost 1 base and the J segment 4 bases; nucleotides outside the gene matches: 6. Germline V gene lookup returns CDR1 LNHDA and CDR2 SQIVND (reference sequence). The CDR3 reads CASSIARASGGETQYF. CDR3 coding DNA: TGTGCCAGTAGTATAGCCAGGGCTAGCGGGGGAGAGACCCAGTACTTC.

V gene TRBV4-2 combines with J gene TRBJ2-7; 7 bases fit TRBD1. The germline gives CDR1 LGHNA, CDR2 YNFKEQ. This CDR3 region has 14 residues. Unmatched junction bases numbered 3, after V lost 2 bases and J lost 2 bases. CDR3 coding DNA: TGTGCCAGCAGCCAACCCGGGACAGCCTACGAGCAGTACTTC. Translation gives CASSQPGTAYEQYF.

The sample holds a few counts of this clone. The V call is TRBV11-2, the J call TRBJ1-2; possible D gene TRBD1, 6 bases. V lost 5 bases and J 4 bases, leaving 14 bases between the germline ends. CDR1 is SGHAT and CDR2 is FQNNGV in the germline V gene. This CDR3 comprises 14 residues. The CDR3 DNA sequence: TGTGCCAGCAGCATAAGAGGGACAAGCTATGGCTACACCTTC. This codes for CASSIRGTSYGYTF.

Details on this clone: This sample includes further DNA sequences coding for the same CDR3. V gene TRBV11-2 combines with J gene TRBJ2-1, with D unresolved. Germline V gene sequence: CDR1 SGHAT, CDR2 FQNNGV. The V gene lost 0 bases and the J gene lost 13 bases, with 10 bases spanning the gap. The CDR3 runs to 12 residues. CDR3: CASSLDAARQFF. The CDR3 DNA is TGTGCCAGCAGCTTAGATGCAGCTAGACAGTTCTTC.

The CDR3 loop is CASSQDRGQETQYF. In nucleotides, the CDR3 is TGCGCCAGCAGCCAAGACAGGGGGCAAGAGACCCAGTACTTC. The gene calls are TRBV4-1 and TRBJ2-5; 7 bases align to TRBD1. Germline CDR1 and CDR2: MGHRA and YSYEKL. This CDR3 contains 14 residues. Losses at the gene ends were 0 bases for V and 2 bases for J; bases not matched to a gene: 0.

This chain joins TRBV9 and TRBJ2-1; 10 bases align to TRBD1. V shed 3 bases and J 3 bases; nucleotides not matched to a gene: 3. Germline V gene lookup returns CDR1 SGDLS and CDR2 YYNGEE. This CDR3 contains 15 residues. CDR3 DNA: TGTGCCAGCAGCGGACAGGGGGCATACTACAATGAGCAGTTCTTC. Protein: CASSGQGAYYNEQFF. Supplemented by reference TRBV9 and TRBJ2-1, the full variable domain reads DSGVTQTPKHLITATGQRVTLRCSPRSGDLSVYWYQQSLDQGLQFLIQYYNGEERAKGNILERFSAQQFPDLHSELNLSSLELGDSALYFCASSGQGAYYNEQFFGPGTRLTVL.

The CDR3 DNA reads as TGTGCCTGGAGTGTCGGACAGGGGACCGGCGAGCAGTACTTC. It codes for CAWSVGQGTGEQYF. The rearrangement joins TRBV30 to TRBJ2-7, with 9 nucleotides matching TRBD1. The germline gives CDR1 GTSNPN, CDR2 SVGIG (reference sequence). The CDR3 is 14 amino acids. V shed 0 bases and J 6 bases; nucleotides not matched to a gene: 6.

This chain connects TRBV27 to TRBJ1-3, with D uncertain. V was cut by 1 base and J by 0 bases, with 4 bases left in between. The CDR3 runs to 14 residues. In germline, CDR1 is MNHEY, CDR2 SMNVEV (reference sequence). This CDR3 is CASSLLASGNTIYF. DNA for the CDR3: TGTGCCAGCAGTTTATTGGCCTCTGGAAACACCATATATTTT.

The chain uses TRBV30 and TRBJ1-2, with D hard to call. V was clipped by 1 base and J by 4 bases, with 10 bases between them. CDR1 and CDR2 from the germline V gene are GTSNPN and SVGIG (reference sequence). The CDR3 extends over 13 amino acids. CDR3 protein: CAWSGDIGYGYTF. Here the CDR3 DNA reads TGTGCCTGGAGTGGAGACATCGGCTATGGCTACACCTTC.

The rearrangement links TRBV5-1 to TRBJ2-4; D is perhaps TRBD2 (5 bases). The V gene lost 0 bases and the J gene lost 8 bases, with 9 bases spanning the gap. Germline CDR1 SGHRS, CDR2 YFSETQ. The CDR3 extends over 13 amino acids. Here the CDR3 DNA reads TGCGCCAGCAGCTTGGAGGCAGCGGACATTCAGTACTTC. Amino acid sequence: CASSLEAADIQYF.

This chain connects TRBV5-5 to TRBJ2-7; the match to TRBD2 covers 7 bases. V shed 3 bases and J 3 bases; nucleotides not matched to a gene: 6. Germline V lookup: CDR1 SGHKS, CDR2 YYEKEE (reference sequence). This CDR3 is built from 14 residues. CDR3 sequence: CASSSYGGDYEQYF. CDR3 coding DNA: TGTGCCAGCAGCTCCTATGGGGGGGACTACGAGCAGTACTTC.

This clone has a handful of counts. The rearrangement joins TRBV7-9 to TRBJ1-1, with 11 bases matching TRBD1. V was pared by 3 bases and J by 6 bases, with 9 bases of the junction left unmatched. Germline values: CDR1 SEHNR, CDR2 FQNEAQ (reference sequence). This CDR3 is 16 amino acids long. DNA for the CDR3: TGTGCCAGCAGCTTGGGTTCCGGGACAGGGGGGTCTGAAGCTTTCTTT. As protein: CASSLGSGTGGSEAFF. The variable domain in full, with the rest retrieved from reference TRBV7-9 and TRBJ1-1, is DTGVSQNPRHKITKRGQNVTFRCDPISEHNRLYWYRQTLGQGPEFLTYFQNEAQLEKSRLLSDRFSAERPKGSFSTLEIQRTEQGDSAMYLCASSLGSGTGGSEAFFGQGTRLTVV.

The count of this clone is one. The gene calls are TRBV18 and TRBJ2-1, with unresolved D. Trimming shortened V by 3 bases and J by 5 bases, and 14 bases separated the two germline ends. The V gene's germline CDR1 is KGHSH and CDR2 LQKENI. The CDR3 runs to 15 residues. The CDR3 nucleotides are TGTGCCAGCTCACCGGCAAACCGGGCCCACAATGAGCAGTTCTTC. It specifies CASSPANRAHNEQFF.